These 28 T cell receptor beta chains were sequenced from one sample in a study of cytomegalovirus exposure and HLA in healthy donors. With 60 Vbeta and 13 Jbeta primers, the PCR was carried out. Using immunoSEQ multiplex PCR, the repertoire was profiled, and TCRdb retains in-frame clones only, with some absent. Of 160,000 or so clones detected, approximately 80% appear once; the ten largest clones hold around 13%. The sample taken for sequencing was PBMCs. The source is a woman in her 50s in good health and CMV-seronegative.

V usage is TRBV6-4 and J usage is TRBJ2-3, with D possibly matching TRBD1 (6 bases). Germline V gene sequence: CDR1 MRHNA, CDR2 SNTAGT. This CDR3 contains 17 residues. The germline V and J ends were trimmed by 2 bases and 1 base, with 16 bases remaining between them. DNA of the CDR3: TGTGCCAGCAGTGACCGCGCCTCTGCAGGGGGCACAGATACGCAGTATTTT. Translated, it gives CASSDRASAGGTDTQYF.

The rearrangement joins TRBV7-9 to TRBJ1-1, with TRBD1 matching over 7 bases. The CDR3 has 12 residues. The V segment lost 5 bases and the J segment 6 bases; nucleotides outside the gene matches: 3. Germline CDR1 reads SEHNR; CDR2 reads FQNEAQ (reference sequence). CDR3 in amino acids: CASSLGGPEAFF. As DNA, the CDR3 is TGTGCCAGCAGCCTAGGGGGCCCTGAAGCTTTCTTT.

The CDR3 region has the DNA TGCGCCAGCACACGAGACAGTAATCAGCCCCAGCATTTT. Encoded protein: CASTRDSNQPQHF. The J gene is TRBJ1-5, the V gene TRBV10-2; TRBD1 might be the D (5 bases). Germline CDR1 reads WSHSY; CDR2 reads SAAADI. V lost 7 bases to trimming and J lost 4 bases, with 11 bases between them. CDR3 size: 13 residues.

This clone was seen a few times. This chain links TRBV7-9 with TRBJ2-7; the D gene is possibly TRBD2 (5 bases). The CDR3 is 12 residues long. CDR1 is SEHNR and CDR2 is FQNEAQ in the germline V gene (reference sequence). Between the trimmed V and J ends, which lost 4 bases and 3 bases, there was a span of 7 bases. CDR3 nucleotides: TGTGCCAGCAGCTCCCGGGGCTACGAGCAGTACTTC. It translates to CASSSRGYEQYF.

This chain links TRBV5-1 with TRBJ1-2, with 9 bases lining up with TRBD1. Germline V lookup: CDR1 SGHRS, CDR2 YFSETQ. The junction had 16 bases not matched to a gene; V was cut back by 3 bases and J by 4 bases. The CDR3 sequence is 18 residues long. The CDR3 loop is CASSWKSGTGIEVYGYTF. The CDR3 nucleotides are TGCGCCAGCAGCTGGAAGTCCGGGACAGGGATAGAGGTCTATGGCTACACCTTC.

The chain has TRBV7-2 and TRBJ2-3; 9 bases are a match to TRBD1. The V segment lost 4 bases and the J segment 0 bases; nucleotides outside the gene matches: 2. This CDR3 spans 15 amino acids. The germline V gene has CDR1 SGHTA and CDR2 FQGNSA. As DNA, the CDR3 is TGTGCCAGCAGCTCGGGACAGGGAAGCACAGATACGCAGTATTTT. It encodes CASSSGQGSTDTQYF.

The J gene is TRBJ2-1, the V gene TRBV6-4, with 10 positions matching TRBD2. The CDR3 is made up of 20 amino acids. Germline V lookup: CDR1 MRHNA, CDR2 SNTAGT. V was pared by 1 base and J by 0 bases, with 12 bases of the junction left unmatched. As DNA, the CDR3 is TGTGCCAGCAGTGACTTGCCTCTAGCGGGAGTGGTCAGCTCCTACAATGAGCAGTTCTTC. Translated, it gives CASSDLPLAGVVSSYNEQFF.

This clone has only a few counts. The J gene is TRBJ2-3, the V gene TRBV21-1; the table gives TRBD2 as D, unverified against the DNA. TRBV21-1 is a pseudogene. This CDR3 spans 18 amino acids. The DNA of the CDR3 is TGTGCCAGCAGCAAAGAAATAGCGGGGGGGCGGGGCACAGATACGCAGTATTTT. Translated: CASSKEIAGGRGTDTQYF.

The V gene is TRBV4-3, the J gene TRBJ2-3, with 14 bases matching TRBD2. The CDR3 totals 20 residues. The germline V gene encodes CDR1 LGHNA and CDR2 YSLEER. Trimming took 2 bases from V and 0 from J; bases not matched to a gene: 10. In nucleotides, the CDR3 is TGCGCCAGCAGCCAACCTGGGACTAGCGGGAGAAGGAACAGCACAGATACGCAGTATTTT. Translated: CASSQPGTSGRRNSTDTQYF.

V is TRBV5-1 and J is TRBJ2-7, with 9 bases identical to TRBD1. The CDR3 is 18 residues long. V lost 0 bases and J lost 3; bases outside the gene matches: 13. Germline-derived CDR1 and CDR2 are SGHRS and YFSETQ. CDR3 amino acids: CASSLAGTGKGGLYEQYF. CDR3 in DNA: TGCGCCAGCAGCTTGGCTGGGACAGGGAAAGGTGGGCTCTACGAGCAGTACTTC. Combining the CDR3 with reference TRBV5-1 and TRBJ2-7 gives the whole variable domain KAGVTQTPRYLIKTRGQQVTLSCSPISGHRSVSWYQQTPGQGLQFLFEYFSETQRNKGNFPGRFSGRQFSNSRSEMNVSTLELGDSALYLCASSLAGTGKGGLYEQYFGPGTRLTVT.

The CDR3 here is CASSPNQGTPGELFF. For the CDR3, the DNA is TGTGCCAGCTCACCGAATCAGGGAACACCCGGGGAGCTGTTTTTT. This rearrangement joins TRBV18 to TRBJ2-2; D might be TRBD1 (5 bases). V dropped 3 bases and J dropped 6 bases, with 14 bases sitting between them. This CDR3 has 15 amino acids. Per germline, CDR1 KGHSH and CDR2 LQKENI.

V and J are TRBV5-3 and TRBJ2-5, with TRBD2 identical over 10 bases. The DNA end lines up better with TRBJ2-7; the J call may be wrong. TRBV5-3 is classed as an ORF, of uncertain function. The CDR3 has 16 amino acids. This CDR3 is CARSLSLAGVRAEQYF. CDR3 bases: TGTGCCAGAAGCTTGAGCCTAGCGGGAGTACGGGCCGAGCAGTACTTC.

The chain recombines TRBV19 with TRBJ2-2; tentative D call: TRBD1 (5 bases). This CDR3 is built from 13 residues. V lost 3 bases and J lost 5, with 7 bases in between. Germline values: CDR1 LNHDA, CDR2 SQIVND (reference sequence). The DNA of the CDR3 is TGTGCCAGTAGTATTGGGGCAACCGGGGAGCTGTTTTTT. It encodes CASSIGATGELFF.

V gene TRBV6-5 combines with J gene TRBJ2-3; D is undetermined. Trimming stripped 6 bases from V and 10 bases from J, with 20 bases between. The CDR3 contains 14 residues. Germline V gene data show CDR1 as MNHEY and CDR2 as SVGAGI. CDR3 residues: CASSPPSPAEAQYF. The CDR3 DNA reads TGTGCCAGCAGCCCCCCATCGCCGGCCGAGGCGCAGTATTTT.

The chain carries TRBV5-1 and TRBJ2-1, with 14 bases that match TRBD2. V was clipped by 2 bases and J by 9 bases; unmatched bases: 7. Germline V gene sequence: CDR1 SGHRS, CDR2 YFSETQ. The CDR3 has 16 amino acids. CDR3 nucleotide sequence: TGCGCCAGCAGCTTCCGACTAGCGGGAGGGCTTGGTGAGCAGTTCTTC. Its translation is CASSFRLAGGLGEQFF.

The chain joins TRBV29-1 to TRBJ1-6; TRBD1 agrees at 7 bases. This CDR3 has 13 amino acids. Germline V lookup: CDR1 SQVTM, CDR2 ANQGSEA. V lost 5 bases to trimming and J lost 8 bases; unmatched junction nucleotides: 6. The CDR3 bases are TGCAGCGTTAGACAGGGCTCAGATTCACCCCTCCACTTT. Protein sequence: CSVRQGSDSPLHF.

The rearrangement uses TRBV5-6 and TRBJ1-1; D is undetermined. This CDR3 has 13 amino acids. CDR1 is SGHDT and CDR2 is YYEEEE in the germline V gene. V lost 1 base and J lost 1, with 5 bases in between. The CDR3 bases are TGTGCCAGCAGCTTGCGGGGGAACACTGAAGCTTTCTTT. Translation: CASSLRGNTEAFF.

The chain carries TRBV4-1 and TRBJ2-7; TRBD1 aligns across 8 bases. V dropped 1 base and J dropped 3; count of bases not matched to a gene: 5. CDR1 and CDR2 (germline): MGHRA, YSYEKL. The CDR3 length is 15 residues. This chain's CDR3 is CASSQGQGLIYEQYF. DNA of the CDR3: TGCGCCAGCAGCCAAGGACAGGGGTTAATCTACGAGCAGTACTTC.

This clone appeared once. The gene calls are TRBV10-2 and TRBJ2-3; D unclear. CDR3 size: 12 residues. The germline V and J ends were trimmed by 3 bases and 5 bases, with 6 bases remaining between them. The germline V gene has CDR1 WSHSY and CDR2 SAAADI. For the CDR3, the DNA is TGCGCCAGCAGTGAACTCCTAGATACGCAGTATTTT. Translation: CASSELLDTQYF.

The V call is TRBV28, the J call TRBJ1-2, with D tentatively TRBD1 (6 bases). The CDR3 runs to 11 residues. Trimming took off 6 bases at V and 8 bases at J, with 10 bases between the two ends. Germline V CDR1 and CDR2: MDHEN, SYDVKM. CDR3 residues: CASRQGGGYTF. The CDR3 bases are TGTGCCAGCAGACAGGGTGGCGGCTACACCTTC.

This chain joins TRBV7-2 and TRBJ2-5, with 7 bases matching TRBD1. This CDR3 has 12 residues. Trimming at V came to 4 bases and at J to 4 bases, leaving 0 bases not matched to a gene. Germline V CDR1 and CDR2: SGHTA, FQGNSA. Here the CDR3 DNA reads TGTGCCAGCAGCTACAGGGGAGAGACCCAGTACTTC. Its translation is CASSYRGETQYF.

The chain uses TRBV15 and TRBJ2-1; TRBD2 matches at 12 bases. The CDR3 length is 17 residues. The germline V gene encodes CDR1 LNHNV and CDR2 YYDKDF (reference sequence). After removal of 5 bases from V and 3 bases from J, the junction contained 8 bases not matched to a gene. CDR3 residues: CATSRRLAGDLYNEQFF. For the CDR3, the DNA is TGTGCCACCAGCCGCCGACTAGCGGGGGACCTCTACAATGAGCAGTTCTTC.

The chain is built from TRBV7-2 and TRBJ2-1; D unresolved. The CDR3 sequence is 12 residues long. The germline V gene encodes CDR1 SGHTA and CDR2 FQGNSA. The V end lost 5 bases, the J end lost 3 bases, and 5 bases lay between the germline ends. CDR3 sequence: CASSPVYNEQFF. The CDR3 DNA sequence: TGTGCCAGCAGCCCCGTCTACAATGAGCAGTTCTTC.

The chain links TRBV10-3 to TRBJ2-7; 7 positions match TRBD1. V shed 6 bases and J 4 bases; nucleotides not matched to a gene: 9. The CDR3 extends over 14 amino acids. Germline values: CDR1 ENHRY, CDR2 SYGVKD. The CDR3: CAIRAAGQEYEQYF. The CDR3 DNA sequence: TGTGCCATCAGAGCTGCTGGACAGGAGTACGAGCAGTACTTC.

This clone was recorded a few times. The chain links TRBV30 to TRBJ1-1, with 7 bases matching TRBD1. Germline CDR1 is GTSNPN and CDR2 is SVGIG (reference sequence). The CDR3 runs to 13 residues. The V gene end was trimmed by 7 bases and the J gene end by 4 bases; junction bases not matched to a gene: 9. The CDR3 DNA reads TGTGCCTCTTCGGGACAGTCAAGCACTGAAGCTTTCTTT. Its translation is CASSGQSSTEAFF.

This clone was seen more than once but under ten times. CDR3 DNA: TGTGCCAGCAGTGAGGGCGGAGGGCCGTATGGCTACACCTTC. Its translation is CASSEGGGPYGYTF. The rearrangement joins TRBV2 to TRBJ1-2, with D uncertain. Germline CDR1 reads SNHLY; CDR2 reads FYNNEI. Trimming took 3 bases from V and 5 from J, leaving 13 bases between them. The CDR3 spans 14 residues.

The chain employs TRBV10-3 and TRBJ2-5, with 12 positions matching TRBD2. This CDR3 spans 14 amino acids. Germline lookup yields CDR1 ENHRY and CDR2 SYGVKD. The trim removed 6 bases at V and 4 bases at J, leaving 3 bases unmatched. CDR3 nucleotide sequence: TGTGCCATCAGCACTAGCGGGAGGTCAGAGACCCAGTACTTC. It encodes CAISTSGRSETQYF.

This clone was observed a handful of times. The chain uses TRBV7-8 and TRBJ1-1; the D is unclear. V lost 6 bases to trimming and J lost 10 bases, with 15 bases between them. This CDR3 region has 12 residues. Germline V gene sequence: CDR1 SGHVS, CDR2 FQNEAQ. The CDR3 sequence: CASSSLQSGAFF. CDR3 nucleotides: TGTGCCAGCAGTTCCTTGCAATCAGGAGCTTTCTTT.